This TCR beta chain derives from a study of graft-versus-host responses after intestinal transplantation. Looking at the study overall: Every recipient underwent anti-thymocyte globulin induction, then tacrolimus and steroids for approximately 3 years.

Some clones are missing from TCRdb's copy, which holds only in-frame ones; the method was immunoSEQ multiplex PCR. The sample yields 12,000 to 15,000 clones, 33% seen once. The CDR3 totals 14 residues. Trimming took off 5 bases at V and 3 bases at J, with 12 bases between the two ends. In germline, CDR1 is SGHVS, CDR2 FNYEAQ. Responders that carried the CFSE label, roughly 200,000 of them, were plated with roughly 200,000 irradiated, violet-dye-labeled stimulator cells. This chain links TRBV7-6 with TRBJ2-3; a weak D match, TRBD2 (6 bases). This TCR derives from a human patient who received an intestinal transplant. The material sequenced was alloreactive CD8+ T cells from a mixed lymphocyte reaction culture, taken before intestinal transplant. The sample's subset: CFSE-low proliferating T cells sorted from approximately six-day pre-transplant mixed lymphocyte reaction (GvH or HvG direction). This CDR3 reads CASSRYGGTDTQYF. CDR3 bases: TGTGCCAGCAGCCGCTACGGGGGAACAGATACGCAGTATTTT.